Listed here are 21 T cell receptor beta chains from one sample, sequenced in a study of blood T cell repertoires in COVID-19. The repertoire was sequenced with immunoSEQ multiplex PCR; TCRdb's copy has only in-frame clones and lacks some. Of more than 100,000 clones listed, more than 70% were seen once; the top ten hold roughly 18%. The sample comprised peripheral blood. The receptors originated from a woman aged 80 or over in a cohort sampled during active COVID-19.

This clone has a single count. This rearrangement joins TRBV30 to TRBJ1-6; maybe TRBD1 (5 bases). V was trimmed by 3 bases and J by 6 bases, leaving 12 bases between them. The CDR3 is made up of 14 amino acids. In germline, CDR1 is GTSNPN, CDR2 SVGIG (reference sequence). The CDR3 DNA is TGTGCCTGGAGGGGGATCCAGGGTAATTCACCCCTCCACTTT. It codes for CAWRGIQGNSPLHF.

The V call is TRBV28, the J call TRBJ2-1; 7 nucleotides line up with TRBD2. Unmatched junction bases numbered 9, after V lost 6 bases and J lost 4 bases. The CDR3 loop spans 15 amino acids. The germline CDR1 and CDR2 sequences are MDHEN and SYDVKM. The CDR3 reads CASSSMGGPYNEQFF. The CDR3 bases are TGTGCCAGCAGCTCGATGGGAGGGCCTTACAATGAGCAGTTCTTC.

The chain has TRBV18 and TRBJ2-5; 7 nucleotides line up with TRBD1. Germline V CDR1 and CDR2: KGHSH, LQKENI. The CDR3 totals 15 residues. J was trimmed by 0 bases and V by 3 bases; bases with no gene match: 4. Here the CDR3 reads CASSPMTGHQETQYF. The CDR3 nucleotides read TGTGCCAGCTCACCTATGACAGGGCACCAAGAGACCCAGTACTTC. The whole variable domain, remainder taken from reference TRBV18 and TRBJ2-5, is NAGVMQNPRHLVRRRGQEARLRCSPMKGHSHVYWYRQLPEEGLKFMVYLQKENIIDESGMPKERFSAEFPKEGPSILRIQQVVRGDSAAYFCASSPMTGHQETQYFGPGTRLLVL.

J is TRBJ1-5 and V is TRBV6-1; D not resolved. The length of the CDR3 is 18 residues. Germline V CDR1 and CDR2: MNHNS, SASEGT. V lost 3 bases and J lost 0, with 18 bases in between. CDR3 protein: CASSEYSGREYSNQPQHF. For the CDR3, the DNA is TGTGCCAGCAGTGAGTATTCGGGAAGAGAGTATAGCAATCAGCCCCAGCATTTT.

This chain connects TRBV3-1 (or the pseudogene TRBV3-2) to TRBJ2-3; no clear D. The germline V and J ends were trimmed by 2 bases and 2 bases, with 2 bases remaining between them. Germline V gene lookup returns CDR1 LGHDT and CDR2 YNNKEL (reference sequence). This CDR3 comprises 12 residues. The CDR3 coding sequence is TGTGCCAGCAGCCAACACACAGATACGCAGTATTTT. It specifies CASSQHTDTQYF.

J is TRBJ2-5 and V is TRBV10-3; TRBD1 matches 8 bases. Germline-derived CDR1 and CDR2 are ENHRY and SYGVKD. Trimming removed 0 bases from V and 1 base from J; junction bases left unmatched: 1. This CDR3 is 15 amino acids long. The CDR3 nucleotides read TGTGCCATCAGTGAGTCGGGGACAGGCCAAGAGACCCAGTACTTC. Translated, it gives CAISESGTGQETQYF.

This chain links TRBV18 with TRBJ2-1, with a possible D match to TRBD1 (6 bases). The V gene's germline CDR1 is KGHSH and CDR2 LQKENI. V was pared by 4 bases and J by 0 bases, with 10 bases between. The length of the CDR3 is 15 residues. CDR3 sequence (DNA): TGTGCCAGCTCACGGGACACCAGCTCCTACAATGAGCAGTTCTTC. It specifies CASSRDTSSYNEQFF.

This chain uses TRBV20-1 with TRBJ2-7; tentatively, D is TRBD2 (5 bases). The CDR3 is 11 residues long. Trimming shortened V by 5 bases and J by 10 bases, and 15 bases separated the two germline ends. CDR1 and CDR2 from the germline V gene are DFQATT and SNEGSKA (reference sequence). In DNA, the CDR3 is TGCAGTGCTGACGAGGGCCCGAAACAGTACTTC. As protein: CSADEGPKQYF.

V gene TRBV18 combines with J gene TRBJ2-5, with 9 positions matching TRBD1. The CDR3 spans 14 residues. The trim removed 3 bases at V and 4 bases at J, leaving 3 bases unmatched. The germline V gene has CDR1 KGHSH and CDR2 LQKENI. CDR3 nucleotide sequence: TGTGCCAGCTCACCCGGGACAGGGAGAGAGACCCAGTACTTC. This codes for CASSPGTGRETQYF.

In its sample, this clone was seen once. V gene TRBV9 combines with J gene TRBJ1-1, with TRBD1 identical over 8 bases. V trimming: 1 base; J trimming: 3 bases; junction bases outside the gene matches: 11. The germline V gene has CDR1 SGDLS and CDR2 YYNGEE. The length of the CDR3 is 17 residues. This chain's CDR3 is CASSVRQGRPGDTEAFF. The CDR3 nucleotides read TGTGCCAGCAGCGTACGACAGGGGCGGCCTGGGGACACTGAAGCTTTCTTT. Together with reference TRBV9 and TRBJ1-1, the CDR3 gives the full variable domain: DSGVTQTPKHLITATGQRVTLRCSPRSGDLSVYWYQQSLDQGLQFLIQYYNGEERAKGNILERFSAQQFPDLHSELNLSSLELGDSALYFCASSVRQGRPGDTEAFFGQGTRLTVV.

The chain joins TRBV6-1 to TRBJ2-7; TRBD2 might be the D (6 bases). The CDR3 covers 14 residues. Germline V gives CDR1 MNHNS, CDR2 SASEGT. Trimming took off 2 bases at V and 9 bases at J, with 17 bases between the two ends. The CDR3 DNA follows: TGTGCCAGCAGTGAATTCGGGGGTACGGGTCGGCAGTACTTC. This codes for CASSEFGGTGRQYF.

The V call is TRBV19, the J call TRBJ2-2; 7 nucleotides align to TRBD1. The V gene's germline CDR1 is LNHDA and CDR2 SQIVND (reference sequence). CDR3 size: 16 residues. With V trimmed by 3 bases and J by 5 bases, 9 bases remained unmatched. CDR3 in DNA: TGTGCCAGTAGTATGGGGTGGACAGGAAGTACCGGGGAGCTGTTTTTT. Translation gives CASSMGWTGSTGELFF.

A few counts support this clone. The CDR3 is CASSSTRTSNQPQHF. The CDR3 DNA sequence: TGTGCCAGCAGTTCCACCCGGACTTCCAATCAGCCCCAGCATTTT. The chain joins TRBV6-5 to TRBJ1-5, with D uncertain. Trimming pared 4 bases from V and 3 bases from J, leaving 13 bases between. Germline V CDR1 and CDR2: MNHEY, SVGAGI. This CDR3 has 15 amino acids.

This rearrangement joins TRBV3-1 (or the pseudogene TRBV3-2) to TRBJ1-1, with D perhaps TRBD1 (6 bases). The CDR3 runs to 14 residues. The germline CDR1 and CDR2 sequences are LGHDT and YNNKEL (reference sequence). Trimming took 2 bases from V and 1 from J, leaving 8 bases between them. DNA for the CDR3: TGTGCCAGCAGCCAATTGGACAGGAACACTGAAGCTTTCTTT. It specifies CASSQLDRNTEAFF.

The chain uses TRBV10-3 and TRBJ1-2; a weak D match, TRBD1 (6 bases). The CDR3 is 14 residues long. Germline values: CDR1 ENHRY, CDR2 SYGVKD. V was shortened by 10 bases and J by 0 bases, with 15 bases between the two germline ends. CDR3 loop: CATSGGAPNYGYTF. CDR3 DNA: TGTGCCACGTCGGGGGGGGCGCCTAACTATGGCTACACCTTC.

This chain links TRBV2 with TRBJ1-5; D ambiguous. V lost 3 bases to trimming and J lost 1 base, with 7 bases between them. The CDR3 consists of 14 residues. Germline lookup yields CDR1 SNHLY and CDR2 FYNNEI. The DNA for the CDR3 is TGTGCCAGCAGTGACGGGATAAGCAATCAGCCCCAGCATTTT. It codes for CASSDGISNQPQHF.

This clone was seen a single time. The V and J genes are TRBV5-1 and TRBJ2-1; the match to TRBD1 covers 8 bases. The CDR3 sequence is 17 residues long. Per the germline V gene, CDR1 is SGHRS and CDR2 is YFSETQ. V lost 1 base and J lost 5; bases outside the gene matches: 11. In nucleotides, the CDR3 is TGCGCCAGCAGCTTGAGAGCGAGGACAGGGTTGGACAATGAGCAGTTCTTC. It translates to CASSLRARTGLDNEQFF.

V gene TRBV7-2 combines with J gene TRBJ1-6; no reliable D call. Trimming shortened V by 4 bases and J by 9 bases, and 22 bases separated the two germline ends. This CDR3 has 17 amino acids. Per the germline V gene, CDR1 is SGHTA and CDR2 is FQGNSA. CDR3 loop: CASSSYTDTSRSSPLHF. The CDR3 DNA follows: TGTGCCAGCAGCTCCTACACCGACACGTCCCGTAGTTCACCCCTCCACTTT.

CDR3 protein: CAWSRTENTEAFF. As DNA, the CDR3 is TGTGCCTGGAGTCGAACTGAGAACACTGAAGCTTTCTTT. The chain recombines TRBV30 with TRBJ1-1, with D unresolved. The CDR3 runs to 13 residues. V was clipped by 2 bases and J by 1 base, with 8 bases between them. Germline V CDR1 and CDR2: GTSNPN, SVGIG (reference sequence).

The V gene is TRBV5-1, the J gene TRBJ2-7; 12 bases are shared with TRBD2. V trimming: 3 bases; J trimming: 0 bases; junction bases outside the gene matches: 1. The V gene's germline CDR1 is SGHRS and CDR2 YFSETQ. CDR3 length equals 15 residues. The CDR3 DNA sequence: TGCGCCAGCAGCTCACTAGCGGGAGGCTCCTACGAGCAGTACTTC. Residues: CASSSLAGGSYEQYF.

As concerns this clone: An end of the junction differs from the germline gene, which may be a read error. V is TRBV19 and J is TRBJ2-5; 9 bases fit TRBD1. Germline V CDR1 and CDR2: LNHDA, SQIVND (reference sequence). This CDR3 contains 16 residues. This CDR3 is CASSTDRDRDQEAQYF. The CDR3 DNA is TGTGCCAGTAGTACCGACCGGGACAGGGACCAAGAGGCCCAGTACTTC.